One and the same sample provided the 3 T cell receptor beta chains below, sequenced in a study of cytomegalovirus exposure and HLA in healthy donors. The PCR made use of 60 Vbeta and 13 Jbeta primers. Here immunoSEQ multiplex PCR was the method, and the copy in TCRdb shows in-frame clones only, minus some. The sample consists of approximately 97,000 clones, under 85% of them appearing once. The specimen was PBMCs. The receptor set was obtained from a woman aged 40 to 50 in good health and CMV-seropositive.

V and J are TRBV19 and TRBJ1-1; 8 nucleotides agree with TRBD1. CDR1 is LNHDA and CDR2 is SQIVND in the germline V gene (reference sequence). With 4 bases clipped from V and 1 base from J, the junction kept 2 bases outside the gene matches. This CDR3 is 14 amino acids long. CDR3 nucleotides: TGTGCCAGTAGTACCGACAGGGGGAACACTGAAGCTTTCTTT. It encodes CASSTDRGNTEAFF.

This CDR3 is CASSEPTGNTIYF. Here the CDR3 DNA reads TGCGCCAGCAGTGAACCTACTGGAAACACCATATATTTT. The chain has TRBV10-2 and TRBJ1-3, with D unclear. The CDR3 runs to 13 residues. Germline-derived CDR1 and CDR2 are WSHSY and SAAADI. V was shortened by 3 bases and J by 2 bases, with 5 bases between the two germline ends.

The gene calls are TRBV6-5 and TRBJ2-3; 11 nucleotides align to TRBD1. The CDR3 runs to 15 residues. The germline V gene has CDR1 MNHEY and CDR2 SVGAGI. The trim removed 4 bases at V and 6 bases at J, leaving 6 bases unmatched. The CDR3 DNA sequence: TGTGCCAGCAGTTGGACAGGGGGCCGTATGGATACGCAGTATTTT. Translation gives CASSWTGGRMDTQYF.